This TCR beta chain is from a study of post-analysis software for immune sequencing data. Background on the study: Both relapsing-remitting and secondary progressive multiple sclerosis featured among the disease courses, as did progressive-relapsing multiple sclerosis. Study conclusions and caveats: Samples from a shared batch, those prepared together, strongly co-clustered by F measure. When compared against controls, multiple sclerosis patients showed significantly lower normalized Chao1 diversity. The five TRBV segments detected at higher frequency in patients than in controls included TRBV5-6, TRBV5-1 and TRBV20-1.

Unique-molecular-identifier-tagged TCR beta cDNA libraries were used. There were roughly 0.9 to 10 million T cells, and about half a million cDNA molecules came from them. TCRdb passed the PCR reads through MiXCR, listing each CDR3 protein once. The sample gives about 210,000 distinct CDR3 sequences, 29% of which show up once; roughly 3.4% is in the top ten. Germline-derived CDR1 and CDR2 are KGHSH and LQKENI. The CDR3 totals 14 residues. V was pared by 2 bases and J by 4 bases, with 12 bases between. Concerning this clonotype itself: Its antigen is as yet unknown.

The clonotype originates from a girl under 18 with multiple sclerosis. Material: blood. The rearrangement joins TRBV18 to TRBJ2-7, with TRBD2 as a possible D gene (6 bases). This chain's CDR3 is CASSPSGVKYEQYF. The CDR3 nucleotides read TGTGCCAGCTCACCATCGGGGGTTAAGTACGAGCAGTACTTC. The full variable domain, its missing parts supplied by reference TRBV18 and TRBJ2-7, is NAGVMQNPRHLVRRRGQEARLRCSPMKGHSHVYWYRQLPEEGLKFMVYLQKENIIDESGMPKERFSAEFPKEGPSILRIQQVVRGDSAAYFCASSPSGVKYEQYFGPGTRLTVT.